The 12 T cell receptor beta chains given below trace back to one sample, sequenced in a study of T cells after posttransplantation cyclophosphamide. The method was immunoSEQ multiplex PCR; TCRdb's version includes in-frame clones alone and lacks a portion of them. The data show 7,000 to 10,000 clones, roughly 84% seen once. A marrow graft followed busulfan-fludarabine conditioning, with cyclophosphamide on days +3 and +4. The sample was PBMCs, taken after allogeneic stem cell transplant with posttransplant cyclophosphamide. All receptors derive from a female patient in her 40s who received an allogeneic stem cell transplant from an unrelated donor, was CMV-positive, and had no GVHD. The graft donor may have given rise to some T cells.

The gene calls are TRBV4-3 and TRBJ1-4; D perhaps matches TRBD1 (6 bases). Per germline, CDR1 LGHNA and CDR2 YSLEER. Between the trimmed V and J ends, which lost 2 bases and 4 bases, there was a span of 17 bases. This CDR3 has 17 amino acids. Here the CDR3 reads CASSQNGQTNFNEKLFF. CDR3 coding DNA: TGCGCCAGCAGCCAAAACGGACAGACAAACTTTAATGAAAAACTGTTTTTT.

This rearrangement joins TRBV4-1 to TRBJ1-2; D may be TRBD1 (6 bases). The CDR3 spans 15 residues. V lost 4 bases, J lost 0 bases, and 12 bases lay in between. The germline CDR1 and CDR2 sequences are MGHRA and YSYEKL. CDR3 in DNA: TGCGCCAGCAGCCCCGGACAGTCGGCTAACTATGGCTACACCTTC. It codes for CASSPGQSANYGYTF.

This sequence joins TRBV6-1 and TRBJ2-2; D unresolved. Germline V gene sequence: CDR1 MNHNS, CDR2 SASEGT. V was cut by 6 bases and J by 10 bases, with 18 bases left in between. The CDR3 loop spans 14 amino acids. The CDR3 DNA reads TGTGCCAGCAGAAGACTCCCGCCCCCTGCGGAGCTGTTTTTT. It encodes CASRRLPPPAELFF.

This rearrangement joins TRBV11-3 to TRBJ2-2, with a tentative D call TRBD1 (8 bases). The CDR3 runs 18 residues. CDR1 and CDR2 from the germline V gene are SGHNT and YENEEA. V lost 3 bases, J lost 5 bases, and 22 bases lay in between. CDR3 loop: CASSFWLSEQGGTGELFF. The CDR3 bases are TGTGCCAGCAGCTTCTGGTTGTCAGAACAGGGGGGGACCGGGGAGCTGTTTTTT.

This clone came up a few times. The rearrangement links TRBV19 to TRBJ1-3; D unclear. Germline lookup yields CDR1 LNHDA and CDR2 SQIVND (reference sequence). V was cut by 0 bases and J by 2 bases, with 8 bases left in between. This CDR3 contains 15 residues. The CDR3 bases are TGTGCCAGTAGTATAGAACGGGTGGCTGGAAACACCATATATTTT. This sequence encodes CASSIERVAGNTIYF.

The rearrangement joins TRBV27 to TRBJ2-3; D is unclear. Germline CDR1 and CDR2: MNHEY and SMNVEV (reference sequence). Deletions cut 4 bases from V and 0 bases from J, with 23 bases between. CDR3 length: 19 residues. The CDR3 loop is CASSSNLPVSATSTDTQYF. The CDR3 region has the DNA TGTGCCAGCAGTTCCAACCTCCCGGTGTCCGCTACTAGCACAGATACGCAGTATTTT.

The chain couples TRBV18 to TRBJ2-1; TRBD2 matches at 7 bases. V was clipped by 5 bases and J by 7 bases; unmatched bases: 5. Germline V gene sequence: CDR1 KGHSH, CDR2 LQKENI. The CDR3 has 13 amino acids. The CDR3: CASSRGLINEQFF. The CDR3, as DNA: TGTGCCAGCTCAAGGGGACTAATAAATGAGCAGTTCTTC.

The chain is built from TRBV2 and TRBJ2-3; 10 bases line up with TRBD1. Germline CDR1 SNHLY, CDR2 FYNNEI. The CDR3 spans 16 residues. V shed 3 bases, J shed 2 bases, and the junction held 5 bases outside the gene matches. The CDR3 loop reads CASSEEGQGFTDTQYF. CDR3 nucleotide sequence: TGTGCCAGCAGTGAGGAGGGACAGGGGTTCACAGATACGCAGTATTTT.

The chain uses TRBV4-2 and TRBJ2-7; D possibly corresponds to TRBD2 (5 bases). This CDR3 is built from 13 residues. Between the trimmed V and J ends, which lost 1 base and 3 bases, there was a span of 7 bases. Germline V CDR1 and CDR2: LGHNA, YNFKEQ. The CDR3 coding sequence is TGTGCCAGCAGCCAAGTAGCGAGCTACGAGCAGTACTTC. Its protein is CASSQVASYEQYF.

The rearrangement joins TRBV9 to TRBJ2-7, with TRBD2 matching over 10 bases. The V gene end was trimmed by 3 bases and the J gene end by 2 bases; junction bases not matched to a gene: 5. The CDR3 has 15 amino acids. Germline V gene sequence: CDR1 SGDLS, CDR2 YYNGEE. The CDR3 DNA reads TGTGCCAGCAGCGCCAATAGCGGGGGGCCCTACGAGCAGTACTTC. Encoded protein: CASSANSGGPYEQYF.

The gene calls are TRBV7-8 and TRBJ2-5; 11 bases match TRBD1. The V gene's germline CDR1 is SGHVS and CDR2 FQNEAQ. The CDR3 totals 16 residues. Germline trimming cut 3 bases from V and 4 bases from J; bases unmatched to any gene: 7. CDR3 amino acids: CASSLMGTGGPETQYF. The CDR3 DNA reads TGTGCCAGCAGCTTGATGGGGACAGGGGGTCCAGAGACCCAGTACTTC.

This clone was seen a single time. The chain joins TRBV2 to TRBJ1-2; TRBD1 matches 7 bases. Trimming removed 5 bases from V and 2 bases from J; junction bases left unmatched: 2. The CDR3 spans 13 residues. Germline V CDR1 and CDR2: SNHLY, FYNNEI. The CDR3 loop is CASSSGQNYGYTF. CDR3 DNA sequence: TGTGCCAGCAGTTCGGGACAGAACTATGGCTACACCTTC.